Listed here are 26 T cell receptor beta chains from one sample, sequenced in a study of OX40 agonist ivuxolimab in advanced cancers. Only in-frame clones appear in the TCRdb table, and some are missing; sequencing was by immunoSEQ multiplex PCR. This table holds more than 75,000 clones, roughly 85% found once. The sample in question was CD4+ or CD8+ T cells sorted from blood, obtained in a trial of the OX40 agonist ivuxolimab. The receptors derive from an adult with an advanced solid tumor such as melanoma, head and neck, liver or kidney cancer.

This clone has just one count. In DNA, the CDR3 is TGTGCCAGCAGCGTAGACAGTGACGTCCGGTCACCCCTCCACTTT. Amino acids: CASSVDSDVRSPLHF. The rearrangement joins TRBV9 to TRBJ1-6; D gene ambiguous. Trimming pared 0 bases from V and 10 bases from J, leaving 14 bases between. There are 15 residues in the CDR3. Germline values: CDR1 SGDLS, CDR2 YYNGEE.

V usage is TRBV6-5 and J usage is TRBJ2-7; 8 nucleotides agree with TRBD1. The CDR3 has 15 residues. The germline V gene encodes CDR1 MNHEY and CDR2 SVGAGI. The ends lost 6 bases at V and 6 bases at J; junction bases unmatched: 13. The CDR3 sequence is CASSRDRGPPREQYF. CDR3 bases: TGTGCCAGCAGCAGAGACAGGGGCCCTCCGCGCGAGCAGTACTTC.

The table lists this clone with a count of one. CDR3 DNA sequence: TGTGCCAGCAGCCCGGACAGGGGGCTCACCGGGGAGCTGTTTTTT. The encoded protein is CASSPDRGLTGELFF. The V call is TRBV11-3, the J call TRBJ2-2; 11 nucleotides agree with TRBD1. Trimming removed 5 bases from V and 4 bases from J; junction bases left unmatched: 3. This CDR3 has 15 residues. Germline CDR1 SGHNT, CDR2 YENEEA.

This chain links TRBV5-1 with TRBJ2-1, with a tentative D call TRBD2 (6 bases). The length of the CDR3 is 12 residues. The germline CDR1 and CDR2 sequences are SGHRS and YFSETQ. V lost 0 bases, J lost 12 bases, and 10 bases lay in between. The CDR3 nucleotides read TGCGCCAGCAGCTTGGGCGGGGCCGGGCAGTTCTTC. Amino acid sequence: CASSLGGAGQFF. Combining the CDR3 with reference TRBV5-1 and TRBJ2-1 gives the whole variable domain KAGVTQTPRYLIKTRGQQVTLSCSPISGHRSVSWYQQTPGQGLQFLFEYFSETQRNKGNFPGRFSGRQFSNSRSEMNVSTLELGDSALYLCASSLGGAGQFFGPGTRLTVL.

This rearrangement joins TRBV18 to TRBJ1-2, with D possibly TRBD1 on 5 matching bases. Germline loops: CDR1 KGHSH, CDR2 LQKENI. V lost 3 bases and J lost 3, with 8 bases in between. The CDR3 covers 13 residues. The CDR3 DNA reads as TGTGCCAGCTCACCCGACAGATACTATGGCTACACCTTC. Protein sequence: CASSPDRYYGYTF.

The rearrangement uses TRBV25-1 and TRBJ2-3, with 12 bases lining up with TRBD2. The CDR3 runs 15 residues. Germline V gene data show CDR1 as MGHDK and CDR2 as SYGVNS. The V segment lost 6 bases and the J segment 8 bases; nucleotides outside the gene matches: 9. The CDR3 nucleotides are TGTGCCAGCAGCTCTAGCGGGAGGGCTGTCGGTACGCAGTATTTT. This encodes CASSSSGRAVGTQYF.

The count of this clone is one. The chain joins TRBV6-6 to TRBJ1-2; 7 bases are shared with TRBD1. The V segment lost 6 bases and the J segment 3 bases; nucleotides outside the gene matches: 13. Germline CDR1 and CDR2: MNHNY and SVGAGI (reference sequence). This CDR3 has 16 amino acids. The CDR3 reads CASRPGTATSHYGYTF. The CDR3 coding sequence is TGTGCCAGCAGACCCGGGACAGCTACTTCTCACTATGGCTACACCTTC.

Only a few counts were recorded for this clone. The rearrangement uses TRBV5-5 and TRBJ2-2, with D perhaps TRBD1 or TRBD2 (5 bases each). The CDR3 covers 15 residues. V was trimmed by 6 bases and J by 5 bases, leaving 17 bases between them. Germline V CDR1 and CDR2: SGHKS, YYEKEE (reference sequence). CDR3 bases: TGTGCCAGCACCCCTCACCCCAGGGAGACCGGGGAGCTGTTTTTT. Its translation is CASTPHPRETGELFF.

This clone was seen a few times. The CDR3 here is CASTGRETGANVLTF. DNA of the CDR3: TGTGCCAGCACGGGAAGAGAGACTGGGGCCAACGTCCTGACTTTC. The chain has TRBV6-6 and TRBJ2-6, with a tentative D call TRBD2 (5 bases). CDR1 is MNHNY, CDR2 SVGAGI, per germline (reference sequence). The CDR3 loop spans 15 amino acids. Trimming removed 7 bases at V and 2 bases at J, with 12 bases between.

Points on this clone: One junction end disagrees with the germline gene, perhaps due to a read error. The chain joins TRBV5-8 to TRBJ1-1; D is undetermined. The CDR3 runs to 15 residues. Germline-derived CDR1 and CDR2 are SGHTS and YDEGEE. CDR3 coding DNA: TGCGCCAGCAGCCAAGAAATGTCGGACGGGACTGAAGCTTTCTTT. Protein sequence: CASSQEMSDGTEAFF.

This sequence joins TRBV27 and TRBJ2-2; D remains unclear. The V end was cut by 2 bases, the J end by 3 bases, with 4 bases between. The CDR3 is made up of 13 amino acids. From germline, CDR1 is MNHEY and CDR2 SMNVEV (reference sequence). Here the CDR3 reads CASSLAHTGELFF. DNA for the CDR3: TGTGCCAGCAGTTTAGCGCACACCGGGGAGCTGTTTTTT.

The rearrangement joins TRBV7-2 to TRBJ2-1; D unresolved. The CDR3 extends over 14 amino acids. Between the trimmed V and J ends, which lost 4 bases and 8 bases, there was a span of 15 bases. Germline V CDR1 and CDR2: SGHTA, FQGNSA. DNA for the CDR3: TGTGCCAGCAGCTCAACCCCGGTGGCGGATGAGCAGTTCTTC. It yields the protein CASSSTPVADEQFF.

V gene TRBV15 combines with J gene TRBJ2-1; 12 nucleotides align to TRBD2. Germline values: CDR1 LNHNV, CDR2 YYDKDF (reference sequence). This CDR3 spans 17 amino acids. V lost 0 bases to trimming and J lost 6 bases; unmatched junction nucleotides: 6. CDR3 sequence reads: CATSRDILAGGLNEQFF. The CDR3 nucleotides are TGTGCCACCAGCAGAGATATACTAGCGGGGGGTCTCAATGAGCAGTTCTTC.

The chain carries TRBV15 and TRBJ2-1; 9 nucleotides match TRBD1. The CDR3 has 16 residues. Unmatched junction bases numbered 2, after V lost 0 bases and J lost 2 bases. CDR1 LNHNV and CDR2 YYDKDF come from the germline V gene (reference sequence). The CDR3 reads CATSRDGTGPYNEQFF. The CDR3 DNA sequence: TGTGCCACCAGCAGAGATGGGACAGGGCCCTACAATGAGCAGTTCTTC.

This chain connects TRBV6-1 to TRBJ1-2, with TRBD1 matching 8 bases. Germline-derived CDR1 and CDR2 are MNHNS and SASEGT. The V gene end was trimmed by 10 bases and the J gene end by 3 bases; junction bases not matched to a gene: 10. The CDR3 consists of 14 residues. The CDR3 is CATAYATGDYGYTF. The CDR3 DNA reads as TGTGCCACCGCCTACGCGACAGGGGACTATGGCTACACCTTC.

This rearrangement joins TRBV5-1 to TRBJ2-6; 9 bases align to TRBD1. The CDR3 runs 17 residues. V trimming: 4 bases; J trimming: 1 base; junction bases outside the gene matches: 6. Germline lookup yields CDR1 SGHRS and CDR2 YFSETQ. The DNA for the CDR3 is TGCGCCAGCAGCACGGGACAGGGTGGGTCTGGGGCCAACGTCCTGACTTTC. Its translation is CASSTGQGGSGANVLTF.

J is TRBJ1-1 and V is TRBV5-1; tentatively, D is TRBD1 (6 bases). Trimming cost V 3 bases and J 1 base, with 13 bases left between them. The germline gives CDR1 SGHRS, CDR2 YFSETQ. The length of the CDR3 is 15 residues. The CDR3 here is CASSWVQGQNTEAFF. The CDR3 DNA reads TGCGCCAGCAGCTGGGTCCAGGGACAGAACACTGAAGCTTTCTTT.

This CDR3 is CASSPGPSNQPQHF. DNA of the CDR3: TGTGCCAGCTCACCGGGACCCTCCAATCAGCCCCAGCATTTT. The V gene is TRBV18, the J gene TRBJ1-5; D perhaps matches TRBD1 (5 bases). Germline values: CDR1 KGHSH, CDR2 LQKENI. Trimming pared 3 bases from V and 3 bases from J, leaving 9 bases between. The length of the CDR3 is 14 residues.

This clone was recorded at least ten times. The chain uses TRBV2 and TRBJ1-1; D is uncertain. The CDR3 sequence is 11 residues long. The V end was cut by 1 base, the J end by 11 bases, with 8 bases between. Per germline, CDR1 SNHLY and CDR2 FYNNEI. CDR3 in amino acids: CASSEGTKAFF. CDR3 nucleotide sequence: TGTGCCAGCAGTGAAGGGACGAAGGCTTTCTTT.

This chain uses TRBV7-7 with TRBJ2-1, with TRBD2 identical over 12 bases. The CDR3 contains 16 residues. The V segment lost 5 bases and the J segment 7 bases; nucleotides outside the gene matches: 9. Per the germline V gene, CDR1 is SSHAT and CDR2 is FNYEAQ (reference sequence). The CDR3 reads CASSPFGLAGWNEQFF. The CDR3 region has the DNA TGTGCCAGCAGCCCCTTCGGACTAGCGGGGTGGAATGAGCAGTTCTTC.

This clone turned up a few times. V and J are TRBV19 and TRBJ2-7, with 11 bases lining up with TRBD1. V lost 10 bases and J lost 4; bases outside the gene matches: 12. The CDR3 covers 15 residues. The germline CDR1 and CDR2 sequences are LNHDA and SQIVND (reference sequence). This CDR3 reads CATSGTGGSQYEQYF. CDR3 DNA: TGTGCCACTTCCGGGACAGGGGGGTCCCAGTACGAGCAGTACTTC.

This chain uses TRBV10-1 with TRBJ2-6, with D maybe TRBD1 (5 bases). This CDR3 spans 16 amino acids. The V end lost 3 bases, the J end lost 1 base, and 10 bases lay between the germline ends. Germline V lookup: CDR1 WNHNN, CDR2 SYGVQD (reference sequence). The CDR3 sequence is CASSDGAGSGANVLTF. The CDR3 DNA sequence: TGCGCCAGCAGTGATGGAGCAGGGTCTGGGGCCAACGTCCTGACTTTC.

The rearrangement joins TRBV7-2 to TRBJ2-7, with D perhaps TRBD1 (6 bases). The germline V gene encodes CDR1 SGHTA and CDR2 FQGNSA. V was cut by 5 bases and J by 4 bases, with 9 bases left in between. The CDR3 totals 12 residues. The CDR3 DNA follows: TGTGCCAGCAGCAACAGGGCTTACGAGCAGTACTTC. Translated, it gives CASSNRAYEQYF.

The rearrangement links TRBV7-9 to TRBJ2-1, with TRBD1 matching over 7 bases. This CDR3 contains 11 residues. Germline V gene lookup returns CDR1 SEHNR and CDR2 FQNEAQ (reference sequence). V shed 9 bases and J 8 bases; nucleotides not matched to a gene: 4. The DNA of the CDR3 is TGTGCCAGTCCGGGGACAGATGAGCAGTTCTTC. It is translated as CASPGTDEQFF.

The chain couples TRBV11-2 to TRBJ1-2, with 10 bases identical to TRBD1. The CDR3 has 13 amino acids. Germline V CDR1 and CDR2: SGHAT, FQNNGV. Unmatched junction bases numbered 4, after V lost 5 bases and J lost 7 bases. CDR3 amino acids: CASSPTGGGGYTF. The CDR3 nucleotides read TGTGCCAGCAGCCCGACAGGGGGCGGTGGCTACACCTTC.

The chain couples TRBV7-3 to TRBJ1-1; weak D call: TRBD1 (5 bases). The CDR3 covers 15 residues. Germline values: CDR1 SGHTA, CDR2 FQGTGA. V was trimmed by 1 base and J by 6 bases, leaving 15 bases between them. The CDR3 nucleotides are TGTGCCAGCAGCTTAAAGAGGGGACCTCGGGCTGAAGCTTTCTTT. It yields the protein CASSLKRGPRAEAFF. The full variable domain, its missing parts supplied by reference TRBV7-3 and TRBJ1-1, is GAGVSQTPSNKVTEKGKYVELRCDPISGHTALYWYRQSLGQGPEFLIYFQGTGAADDSGLPNDRFFAVRPEGSVSTLKIQRTERGDSAVYLCASSLKRGPRAEAFFGQGTRLTVV.